This entry is about one T cell receptor (beta chain). Its antigen remains unidentified. This entry comes from a study of cytomegalovirus exposure and HLA in healthy donors. V shed 3 bases, J shed 4 bases, and the junction held 5 bases outside the gene matches. Looked up from germline, CDR1 is MDHEN and CDR2 is SYDVKM. The CDR3 is 14 amino acids. 60 Vbeta and 13 Jbeta primers were used in PCR. Sequenced by immunoSEQ multiplex PCR; TCRdb stores in-frame clones only, minus some. Recorded for this sample: fewer than 100,000 clones. Broader study findings: TCR beta chain V- and J-gene trimming was linked, in a later analysis, to a missense variant in DCLRE1C. Being productive about 87% or about 30% of the time was typical of most TCR beta V segments in an earlier analysis.

The J gene is TRBJ1-2, the V gene TRBV28, with 7 positions matching TRBD1. Sequencing used PBMCs. The receptor was derived from a woman aged 60-75 years in good health and CMV-seronegative. The CDR3 DNA follows: TGTGCCAGCAGTTTCGGACAGGTCCCCTATGGCTACACCTTC. It translates to CASSFGQVPYGYTF.